Listed below are T cell receptor beta chains from one sample, sequenced in a study of cytomegalovirus exposure and HLA in healthy donors. Libraries were prepared by immunoSEQ multiplex PCR; TCRdb keeps only in-frame clonotypes and omits some of them. Of roughly 70,000 clones in the sample, around four fifths were seen once. The sample consisted of PBMCs. The receptors here all came from a man aged 25-45 years in good health and CMV-seronegative. The conserved cysteine and the conserved F or W are not part of the CDR3 here. D genes are given only for firm matches. Part of the rows lack a size; the others show once, few, many or a class for expanded clones.

V	size	J	D	CDR3
TRBV11-2	-	TRBJ2-3	-	ASIPKTGYTDTQY
TRBV6-6	-	TRBJ1-1	-	ASSTYQNTEAF
TRBV28	-	TRBJ2-1	-	ASKSRGYEQF
TRBV9	-	TRBJ1-2	TRBD1	ASSVVTGRGYT
TRBV5-5	-	TRBJ2-1	TRBD2	ASSLVIAGGPGEQF
TRBV6-6	-	TRBJ2-1	-	ATLNGQGIGEQF
TRBV6-5	-	TRBJ1-5	-	ASAGANNQPQH
TRBV4-3	-	TRBJ1-6	TRBD1	ASSQSGQGDSPLH
TRBV6-5	-	TRBJ2-5	-	ASSYSSGGETQY
TRBV6-5	-	TRBJ2-5	-	ASSYGGAVQETQY
TRBV27	-	TRBJ1-5	TRBD1	ASGTGGFDQPQH
TRBV9	-	TRBJ2-1	TRBD2	ASSASGVGSYNEQF
TRBV27	-	TRBJ2-5	-	ASSSTTRQETQY
TRBV28	-	TRBJ1-4	-	ASSRDFGGQNKKLF
TRBV7-3	-	TRBJ2-1	-	ASSARDNNEQF
TRBV30	-	TRBJ2-7	-	ASLGRRSYEQY
TRBV28	-	TRBJ2-1	-	ASSWGDEQF
TRBV4-1	-	TRBJ1-5	TRBD1	ASSQDRDRFYSNQPQH
TRBV7-3	-	TRBJ2-3	-	ASSLPGTDTQY
TRBV7-3	-	TRBJ2-4	-	ASSNNGGSGDIQY
TRBV19	once	TRBJ1-5	-	ASRVAGYSLYQPQH
TRBV7-2	-	TRBJ2-2	-	ASSFRVANTGELF
TRBV28	-	TRBJ1-2	-	ASSLSQVYGYT
TRBV6-6	-	TRBJ2-1	TRBD1	ASRARDREPNEQF
TRBV5-1	-	TRBJ2-7	TRBD1	ASRSGTGGYEQY
TRBV6-1	once	TRBJ1-1	TRBD1	ASSRGTGDAF
TRBV7-2	-	TRBJ1-1	-	ASSLDPGGNTEAF
TRBV4-2	once	TRBJ2-3	TRBD2	ASSQGGREGPADTQY
TRBV28	-	TRBJ2-3	-	ASRPTTGLTDTQY
TRBV11-2	once	TRBJ1-4	-	ASSLGPSVGGNEKLF
TRBV30	-	TRBJ1-1	-	AWSKQENTEAF
TRBV10-3	-	TRBJ1-2	TRBD1	AISEDRESGGYT
TRBV11-1	-	TRBJ2-3	TRBD2	ASGRTSGSGNTQY
TRBV7-8	-	TRBJ1-2	TRBD1	ASSTRQGAYNGYT
TRBV6-6	-	TRBJ1-5	-	ASSYSQFFNQPQH
TRBV6-1	-	TRBJ2-7	TRBD1	ASRTTGTGAYEQY
TRBV6-4	-	TRBJ2-2	-	ASSDSDSNTGELF
TRBV5-1	-	TRBJ2-5	TRBD1	ASSLANSQGARETQY
TRBV9	few	TRBJ2-1	TRBD2	ASGAHPREGRSNEQF